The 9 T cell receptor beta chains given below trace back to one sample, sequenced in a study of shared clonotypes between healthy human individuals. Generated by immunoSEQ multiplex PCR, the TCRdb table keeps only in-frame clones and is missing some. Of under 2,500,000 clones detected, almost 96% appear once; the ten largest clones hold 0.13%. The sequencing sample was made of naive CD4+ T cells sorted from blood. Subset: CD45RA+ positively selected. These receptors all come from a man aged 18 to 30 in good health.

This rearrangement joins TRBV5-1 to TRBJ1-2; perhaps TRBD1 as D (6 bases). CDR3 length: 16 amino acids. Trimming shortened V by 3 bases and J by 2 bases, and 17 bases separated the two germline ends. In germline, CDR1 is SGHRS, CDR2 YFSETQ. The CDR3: CASSSEPGQLNYGYTF. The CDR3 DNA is TGCGCCAGCAGCTCTGAACCGGGACAACTGAACTATGGCTACACCTTC.

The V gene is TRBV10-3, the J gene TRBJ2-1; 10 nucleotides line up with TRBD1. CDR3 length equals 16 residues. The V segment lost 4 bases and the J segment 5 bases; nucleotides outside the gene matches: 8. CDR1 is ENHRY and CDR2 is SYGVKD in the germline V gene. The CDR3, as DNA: TGTGCCATCAGTGGACCGGGACAGGGGACGGACAATGAGCAGTTCTTC. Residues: CAISGPGQGTDNEQFF.

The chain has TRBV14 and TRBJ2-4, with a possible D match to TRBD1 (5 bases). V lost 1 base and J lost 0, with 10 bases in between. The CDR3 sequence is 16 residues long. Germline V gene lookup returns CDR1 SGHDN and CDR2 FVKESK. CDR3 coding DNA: TGTGCCAGCAGCCAAGGACAGCTACTAGCCAAAAACATTCAGTACTTC. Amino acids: CASSQGQLLAKNIQYF.

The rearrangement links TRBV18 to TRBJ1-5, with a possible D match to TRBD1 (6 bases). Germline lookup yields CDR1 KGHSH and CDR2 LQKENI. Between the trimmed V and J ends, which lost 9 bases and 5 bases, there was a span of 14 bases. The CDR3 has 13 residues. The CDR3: CASSPGDYQPQHF. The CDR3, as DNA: TGTGCCAGTTCCCCAGGGGATTATCAGCCCCAGCATTTT.

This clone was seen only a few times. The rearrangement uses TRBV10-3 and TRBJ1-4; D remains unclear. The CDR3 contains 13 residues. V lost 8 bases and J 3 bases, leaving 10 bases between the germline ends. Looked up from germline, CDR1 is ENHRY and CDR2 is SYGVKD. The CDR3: CAIGMAANEKLFF. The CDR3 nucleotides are TGTGCCATCGGGATGGCAGCTAATGAAAAACTGTTTTTT.

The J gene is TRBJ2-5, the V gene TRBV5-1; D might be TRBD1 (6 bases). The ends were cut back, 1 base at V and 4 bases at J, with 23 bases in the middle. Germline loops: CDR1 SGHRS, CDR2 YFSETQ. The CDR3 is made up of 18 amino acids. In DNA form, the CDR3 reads TGCGCCAGCAGCTTGTCACCCCAAGGACAGAGGTTCGGAGAGACCCAGTACTTC. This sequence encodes CASSLSPQGQRFGETQYF.

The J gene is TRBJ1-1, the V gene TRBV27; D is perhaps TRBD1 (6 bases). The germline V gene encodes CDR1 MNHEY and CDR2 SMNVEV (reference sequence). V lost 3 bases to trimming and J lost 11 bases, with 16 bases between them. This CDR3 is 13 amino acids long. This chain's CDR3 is CASSFRTAARAFF. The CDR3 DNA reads TGTGCCAGCAGTTTTAGGACAGCCGCCAGGGCTTTCTTT.

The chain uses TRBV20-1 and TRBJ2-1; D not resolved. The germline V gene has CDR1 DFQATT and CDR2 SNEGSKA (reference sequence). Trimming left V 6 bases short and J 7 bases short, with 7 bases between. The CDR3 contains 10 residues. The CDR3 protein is CSAHRNEQFF. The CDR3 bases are TGCAGTGCCCATAGGAATGAGCAGTTCTTC.

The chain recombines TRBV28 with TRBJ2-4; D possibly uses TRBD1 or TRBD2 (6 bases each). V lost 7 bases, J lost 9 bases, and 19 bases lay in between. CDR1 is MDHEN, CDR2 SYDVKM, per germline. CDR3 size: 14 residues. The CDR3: CASTRRGGLGIQYF. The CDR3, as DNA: TGTGCCAGCACCCGACGTGGGGGGCTGGGCATTCAGTACTTC.